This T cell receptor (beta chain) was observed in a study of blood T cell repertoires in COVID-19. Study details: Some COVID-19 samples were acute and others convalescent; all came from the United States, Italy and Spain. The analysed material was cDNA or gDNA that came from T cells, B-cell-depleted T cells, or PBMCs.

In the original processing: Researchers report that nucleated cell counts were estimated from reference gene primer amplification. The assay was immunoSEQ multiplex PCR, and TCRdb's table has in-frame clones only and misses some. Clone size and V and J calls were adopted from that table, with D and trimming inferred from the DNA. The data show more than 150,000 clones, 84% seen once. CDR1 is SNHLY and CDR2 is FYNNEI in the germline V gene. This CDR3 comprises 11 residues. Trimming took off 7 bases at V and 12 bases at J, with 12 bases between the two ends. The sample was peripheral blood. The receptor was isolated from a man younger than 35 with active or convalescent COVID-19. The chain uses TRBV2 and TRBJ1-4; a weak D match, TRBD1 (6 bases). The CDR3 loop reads CASTFRGELFF. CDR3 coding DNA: TGTGCCAGCACGTTCAGGGGAGAACTGTTTTTT.